This T cell receptor (beta chain) originates from a study of T cells after yellow fever vaccination. At least ten counts were recorded for this clonotype. One entry per CDR3 protein results from TCRdb running MiXCR on the 5' RACE reads. The sample lists roughly 150,000 distinct CDR3 sequences, approximately 7.7% occurring once. Between the trimmed V and J ends, which lost 3 bases and 5 bases, there was a span of 19 bases. CDR3 length equals 16 residues. Per germline, CDR1 SGDLS and CDR2 YYNGEE. Sample: CD4+ T cells sorted from PBMCs, taken 5 days after the yellow fever booster vaccination. This clonotype was sampled from a man aged 30-40 years who received the YFV17D yellow fever vaccine. The chain is built from TRBV9 and TRBJ2-3; weak D call: TRBD1 (5 bases). The CDR3 here is CASSAGTSVGEDTQYF. The CDR3 nucleotides read TGTGCCAGCAGCGCCGGAACGTCGGTAGGGGAAGATACGCAGTATTTT.